Each of the 29 T cell receptor beta chains below was sequenced from the same sample in a study of T-cell reconstitution after alpha-beta-depleted transplantation in children. Preparation of the TCRbeta library used unique molecular identifiers. One entry per CDR3 protein results from TCRdb running MiXCR on the PCR reads. The table has roughly 500,000 distinct CDR3 sequences, 15% to 20% seen once. This material consisted of PBMCs from the stem cell graft donor, taken from the stem cell graft. The receptors shown here come from a human donor who donated a stem cell graft to a child with acute lymphoblastic leukemia.

This clonotype was seen a handful of times. The genes are TRBV11-1 and TRBJ2-1, with 15 nucleotides matching TRBD2. The germline gives CDR1 SGHAT, CDR2 FQDESV (reference sequence). After removal of 1 base from V and 4 bases from J, the junction contained 8 bases not matched to a gene. This CDR3 region has 19 residues. The CDR3 here is CASSLGQLGLAGGYNEQFF. The CDR3 DNA is TGTGCCAGCAGCTTAGGCCAACTAGGACTAGCGGGAGGGTACAATGAGCAGTTCTTC.

The chain uses TRBV5-1 and TRBJ2-3; no clear D. Trimming shortened V by 2 bases and J by 0 bases, and 13 bases separated the two germline ends. The CDR3 sequence is 16 residues long. CDR1 and CDR2 from the germline V gene are SGHRS and YFSETQ. CDR3 sequence: CASSLKLASSTDTQYF. DNA for the CDR3: TGCGCCAGCAGCTTAAAACTGGCCTCTAGCACAGATACGCAGTATTTT. Full variable domain (remainder filled in from reference TRBV5-1 and TRBJ2-3): KAGVTQTPRYLIKTRGQQVTLSCSPISGHRSVSWYQQTPGQGLQFLFEYFSETQRNKGNFPGRFSGRQFSNSRSEMNVSTLELGDSALYLCASSLKLASSTDTQYFGPGTRLTVL.

This chain joins TRBV2 and TRBJ2-7; 10 bases fit TRBD2. Germline V gene data show CDR1 as SNHLY and CDR2 as FYNNEI. The CDR3 covers 16 residues. J was trimmed by 6 bases and V by 6 bases; bases with no gene match: 14. The CDR3 DNA reads as TGTGCCAGCAGCCCCGCGGTACTAGCGGGGAGCTCCGAGCAGTACTTC. Residues: CASSPAVLAGSSEQYF.

This clonotype has only a few counts. The chain employs TRBV12-3 or TRBV12-4 and TRBJ2-7; D unclear. The CDR3 length is 13 residues. Between the trimmed V and J ends, which lost 5 bases and 0 bases, there was a span of 8 bases. The CDR3 region has the DNA TGTGCCAGCAGTGAAGTGAACTCCTACGAGCAGTACTTC. It translates to CASSEVNSYEQYF.

Only a few counts were recorded for this clonotype. The chain couples TRBV27 to TRBJ2-1, with D possibly TRBD2 on 6 matching bases. CDR3 length: 15 amino acids. The V end lost 2 bases, the J end lost 4 bases, and 12 bases lay between the germline ends. In germline, CDR1 is MNHEY, CDR2 SMNVEV (reference sequence). CDR3 sequence reads: CASSLAGNEYNEQFF. CDR3 sequence (DNA): TGTGCCAGCAGTTTAGCGGGAAATGAGTACAATGAGCAGTTCTTC.

This clonotype turned up a few times. The J gene is TRBJ2-1, the V gene TRBV20-1, with D possibly being TRBD1 (5 bases). Trimming removed 2 bases at V and 0 bases at J, with 14 bases between. Germline assignment: CDR1 DFQATT and CDR2 SNEGSKA (reference sequence). This CDR3 comprises 16 residues. CDR3 DNA sequence: TGCAGTGCTAGACCGTTGACAGAGAGCTCCTACAATGAGCAGTTCTTC. This sequence encodes CSARPLTESSYNEQFF.

This clonotype was recorded at least ten times. The chain combines TRBV27 with TRBJ1-3, with D possibly matching TRBD1 (5 bases). The CDR3 contains 13 residues. V lost 5 bases and J lost 4, with 9 bases in between. The germline V gene has CDR1 MNHEY and CDR2 SMNVEV (reference sequence). The chain's CDR3 is CASSLRQGNTIYF. The CDR3 nucleotides are TGTGCCAGCAGTCTGAGACAGGGAAACACCATATATTTT.

The V gene is TRBV3-1, the J gene TRBJ1-5; 7 bases are a match to TRBD1. Trimming took 4 bases from V and 4 from J; bases not matched to a gene: 4. The CDR3 runs 14 residues. Per the germline V gene, CDR1 is LGHDT and CDR2 is YNNKEL (reference sequence). The CDR3 spells CASSPWDSNQPQHF. DNA of the CDR3: TGTGCCAGCAGCCCTTGGGACAGTAATCAGCCCCAGCATTTT.

The chain uses TRBV27 and TRBJ1-3; D is unresolved. This CDR3 has 13 residues. CDR1 and CDR2 from the germline V gene are MNHEY and SMNVEV (reference sequence). Trimming cost V 6 bases and J 16 bases, with 22 bases left between them. The CDR3 loop reads CASRPFGQADFYF. CDR3 nucleotide sequence: TGTGCCAGCAGACCTTTCGGGCAGGCCGATTTCTATTTT.

The sample holds many counts of this clonotype. The conserved closing phenylalanine or tryptophan is absent in this CDR3, likely reflecting a read error. The DNA is omitted, as the CDR3 cannot be located on it reliably, and the CDR3 follows TCRdb's listing. This sequence joins TRBV12-3 or TRBV12-4 and TRBJ2-3; the table names TRBD2, a call not compared with the DNA. The CDR3 spans 13 amino acids, including both terminal residues. Here the CDR3 reads CASSFEGLVPVLG.

The V call is TRBV21-1, the J call TRBJ2-3; the listed D gene, TRBD1, was not tested against the DNA. TRBV21-1 represents a pseudogene. This CDR3 is built from 16 residues. CDR3 in DNA: TGTGCCAGCAGCAAAGGGGGACCGGAGGATGCAGATACGCAGTATTTT. Its protein is CASSKGGPEDADTQYF.

The chain couples TRBV20-1 to TRBJ2-1; TRBD1 matches 7 bases. Germline CDR1 and CDR2: DFQATT and SNEGSKA (reference sequence). With 3 bases clipped from V and 1 base from J, the junction kept 3 bases outside the gene matches. This CDR3 has 14 amino acids. CDR3 region: CSARATGSYNEQFF. The CDR3 nucleotides read TGCAGTGCTAGGGCGACAGGGTCCTACAATGAGCAGTTCTTC.

This clonotype was seen only a few times. The chain links TRBV12-3 or TRBV12-4 to TRBJ2-5, with TRBD2 matching 8 bases. The CDR3 contains 17 residues. The V and J ends lost 1 base and 3 bases, in that order; junction bases with no gene match: 10. CDR3 sequence: CASSLGFGGRMEETQYF. Here the CDR3 DNA reads TGTGCCAGCAGTTTAGGGTTCGGCGGGAGGATGGAAGAGACCCAGTACTTC.

This clonotype was found many times. The J gene is TRBJ2-1, the V gene TRBV7-2, with 13 nucleotides matching TRBD2. The J segment lost 2 bases and the V segment lost 6 bases, leaving 1 base of the junction unmatched. The CDR3 has 15 residues. Germline CDR1 and CDR2: SGHTA and FQGNSA. Here the CDR3 DNA reads TGTGCCAGCAGAACTAGCGGGAGGGCCTACAATGAGCAGTTCTTC. This sequence encodes CASRTSGRAYNEQFF.

The gene calls are TRBV5-1 and TRBJ1-5; D is unclear. The CDR3 sequence is 12 residues long. The ends were cut back, 0 bases at V and 9 bases at J, with 7 bases in the middle. Germline CDR1 SGHRS, CDR2 YFSETQ. The CDR3 bases are TGCGCCAGCAGCTTGGACGGTTGGCCCCAGCATTTT. Its translation is CASSLDGWPQHF.

This clonotype was recorded a few times. CDR3 bases: TGTGCCAGCAGCGGGACTAGCGGACATGTCCCGTACAATGAGCAGTTCTTC. The encoded protein is CASSGTSGHVPYNEQFF. The V call is TRBV13, the J call TRBJ2-1, with 11 bases that match TRBD2. Germline trimming cut 5 bases from V and 4 bases from J; bases unmatched to any gene: 10. CDR1 is PRHDT, CDR2 FYEKMQ, per germline (reference sequence). The CDR3 sequence is 17 residues long.

The chain couples TRBV19 to TRBJ2-1; possible D gene TRBD2, 5 bases. V lost 0 bases and J 9 bases, leaving 21 bases between the germline ends. Germline-derived CDR1 and CDR2 are LNHDA and SQIVND (reference sequence). The CDR3 length is 17 residues. CDR3 in amino acids: CASSIDRRLAVGGEQFF. The CDR3 region has the DNA TGTGCCAGTAGTATAGATCGGCGGCTAGCAGTAGGTGGTGAGCAGTTCTTC. Combining the CDR3 with reference TRBV19 and TRBJ2-1 gives the whole variable domain DGGITQSPKYLFRKEGQNVTLSCEQNLNHDAMYWYRQDPGQGLRLIYYSQIVNDFQKGDIAEGYSVSREKKESFPLTVTSAQKNPTAFYLCASSIDRRLAVGGEQFFGPGTRLTVL.

This clonotype has more than one count but fewer than ten. The chain combines TRBV18 with TRBJ1-2; tentative D call: TRBD1 (6 bases). Germline V gene lookup returns CDR1 KGHSH and CDR2 LQKENI. The CDR3 has 16 amino acids. Trimming pared 5 bases from V and 0 bases from J, leaving 16 bases between. This CDR3 reads CASSERDRFSNYGYTF. The DNA for the CDR3 is TGTGCCAGCTCAGAGAGAGACAGGTTCTCTAACTATGGCTACACCTTC.

In its sample, this clonotype was seen a few times. The CDR3 DNA reads TGTGCCAGCTCAGTTGTTTGGGCTGAGCAGTTCTTC. This codes for CASSVVWAEQFF. The chain has TRBV18 and TRBJ2-1, with D unresolved. CDR1 is KGHSH and CDR2 is LQKENI in the germline V gene. The CDR3 extends over 12 amino acids. The ends were cut back, 5 bases at V and 9 bases at J, with 11 bases in the middle.

This clonotype was counted between two and nine times. V usage is TRBV18 and J usage is TRBJ2-1; weak D call: TRBD1 (6 bases). The V gene's germline CDR1 is KGHSH and CDR2 LQKENI. The CDR3 is 13 residues long. Trimming stripped 6 bases from V and 14 bases from J, with 20 bases between. CDR3 coding DNA: TGTGCCAGCTCTCCTAATACAGGGTCGGAAGAGTTCTTC. This translates into CASSPNTGSEEFF.

Only a few counts were recorded for this clonotype. The J gene is TRBJ1-4, the V gene TRBV4-2; D gene ambiguous. There are 12 residues in the CDR3. The V and J ends lost 4 bases and 5 bases respectively, with 5 bases between them. Germline CDR1 reads LGHNA; CDR2 reads YNFKEQ. The CDR3 DNA reads TGTGCCAGCAGCCCCTTGAATGAAAAACTGTTTTTT. Protein: CASSPLNEKLFF.

This clonotype has more than one count but fewer than ten. The V and J genes are TRBV5-1 and TRBJ2-1; either TRBD1 or TRBD2 may fit D (5 bases each). Trimming removed 6 bases from V and 12 bases from J, with 16 bases in between. Germline V CDR1 and CDR2: SGHRS, YFSETQ. The CDR3 length is 12 residues. Here the CDR3 reads CASIKVGEGQFF. In DNA form, the CDR3 reads TGCGCCAGCATTAAAGTGGGGGAAGGGCAGTTCTTC.

The table lists this clonotype with a few counts. V gene TRBV3-1 combines with J gene TRBJ1-1; 8 nucleotides align to TRBD1. This CDR3 comprises 13 residues. Germline CDR1 and CDR2: LGHDT and YNNKEL (reference sequence). V dropped 4 bases and J dropped 3; count of bases not matched to a gene: 1. The CDR3 loop is CASSPGGYTEAFF. The CDR3 DNA reads as TGTGCCAGCAGCCCAGGGGGCTACACTGAAGCTTTCTTT.

This clonotype was counted a few times. The rearrangement uses TRBV27 and TRBJ2-7, with D perhaps matching TRBD1 or TRBD2 (6 bases each). V lost 4 bases and J lost 3, with 22 bases in between. Per germline, CDR1 MNHEY and CDR2 SMNVEV (reference sequence). The CDR3 is made up of 17 amino acids. Here the CDR3 DNA reads TGTGCCAGCAGTTCCTCCGGGCCTCGGGGGCTCATCTACGAGCAGTACTTC. Protein sequence: CASSSSGPRGLIYEQYF.

This clonotype was counted a few times. This chain links TRBV25-1 with TRBJ2-7, with D possibly being TRBD2 (6 bases). The germline CDR1 and CDR2 sequences are MGHDK and SYGVNS. This CDR3 region has 14 residues. Trimming stripped 2 bases from V and 5 bases from J, with 13 bases between. Written as DNA, the CDR3 is TGTGCCAGCAGTGAAAAACGGGGGTCTGACGAGCAGTACTTC. Amino acid sequence: CASSEKRGSDEQYF.

The gene calls are TRBV9 and TRBJ2-7, with TRBD2 identical over 9 bases. The junction had 4 bases not matched to a gene; V was cut back by 0 bases and J by 6 bases. CDR1 SGDLS and CDR2 YYNGEE come from the germline V gene. CDR3 length equals 14 residues. The DNA of the CDR3 is TGTGCCAGCAGCGTAGCACTAGCGGGTGGCGAGCAGTACTTC. Translated, it gives CASSVALAGGEQYF.

This clonotype was seen a handful of times. The rearrangement links TRBV27 to TRBJ2-2; TRBD1 might be the D (6 bases). Germline loops: CDR1 MNHEY, CDR2 SMNVEV (reference sequence). Trimming took off 4 bases at V and 1 base at J, with 19 bases between the two ends. There are 18 residues in the CDR3. CDR3 sequence (DNA): TGTGCCAGCAGTTCCTTACTCACACACAGGGAGAACACCGGGGAGCTGTTTTTT. Translating gives CASSSLLTHRENTGELFF.

This clonotype has ten or more counts. An end of the junction differs from the germline gene, which may be a read error. This rearrangement joins TRBV5-1 to TRBJ2-7; D possibly corresponds to TRBD2 (6 bases). From germline, CDR1 is SGHRS and CDR2 YFSETQ. CDR3 length: 15 amino acids. The CDR3 sequence: CASSLEAGSSYEQYF. The CDR3 region has the DNA TGTGCCAGCAGTTTGGAGGCCGGGAGCTCCTACGAGCAGTACTTC. The entire variable domain, with the rest obtained from reference TRBV5-1 and TRBJ2-7, is as follows: KAGVTQTPRYLIKTRGQQVTLSCSPISGHRSVSWYQQTPGQGLQFLFEYFSETQRNKGNFPGRFSGRQFSNSRSEMNVSTLELGDSALYLCASSLEAGSSYEQYFGPGTRLTVT.

This clonotype was counted only a few times. The chain couples TRBV7-9 to TRBJ2-7, with 7 bases lining up with TRBD2. V lost 3 bases, J lost 3 bases, and 8 bases stayed unmatched. CDR1 and CDR2 from the germline V gene are SEHNR and FQNEAQ (reference sequence). CDR3 length: 15 amino acids. The CDR3 nucleotides read TGTGCCAGCAGCTTCCTAGGCGGGAGTCACTACGAGCAGTACTTC. Its translation is CASSFLGGSHYEQYF. Based on the CDR3 plus reference TRBV7-9 and TRBJ2-7, the full variable domain is DTGVSQNPRHKITKRGQNVTFRCDPISEHNRLYWYRQTLGQGPEFLTYFQNEAQLEKSRLLSDRFSAERPKGSFSTLEIQRTEQGDSAMYLCASSFLGGSHYEQYFGPGTRLTVT.